This TCR beta chain was sequenced during a study of shared clonotypes between healthy human individuals. Whole-study findings and limits: Non-shared clonotypes had lower generation probabilities than clonotypes shared by all four sorted-subset donors. Compared with memory subsets, naive subsets generally had larger estimated richness.

The table came from immunoSEQ multiplex PCR; TCRdb's copy has only in-frame clones and leaves some out. Here the sample spans roughly 2.1 million clones, 93% being singletons. V dropped 0 bases and J dropped 5 bases, with 26 bases sitting between them. CDR1 is SGDLS and CDR2 is YYNGEE in the germline V gene. The CDR3 spans 19 residues. Naive-designated CD8 cells lacked CD45RO, were positively enriched for CCR7, and omitted terminally differentiated effector memory CD45RA+ cells. In regard to this clone: What it recognizes is unknown.

The origin of this receptor is a man aged 18 to 29 in good health. Some clones in this sample may be carry-over from other donors' samples. The chain recombines TRBV9 with TRBJ1-1, with D tentatively TRBD1 (5 bases). The sample taken for sequencing was naive CD8+ T cells from PBMCs. The CDR3, as DNA: TGTGCCAGCAGCGTAGACTCCCTTCCGGACACGTCTAGACGAACTGAAGCTTTCTTT. Protein product: CASSVDSLPDTSRRTEAFF.